Listed here are 22 T cell receptor beta chains from one sample, sequenced in a study of B cell selection in AIRE deficiency. Regulatory T cells were sorted as CD4+CD25hiCD127low/negative cells. Sequencing used immunoSEQ multiplex PCR; TCRdb keeps in-frame clones, though not all of them. The sample has 20,000 to 25,000 clones, over 90% seen once. Sequenced material: Tregs sorted from PBMCs. These receptors all come from a human donor with AIRE deficiency.

The rearrangement uses TRBV10-3 and TRBJ2-1; 10 positions match TRBD1. This CDR3 has 15 residues. Trimming cost V 5 bases and J 7 bases; bases outside gene matches: 8. The germline gives CDR1 ENHRY, CDR2 SYGVKD. Here the CDR3 reads CAISRSDRGGNEQFF. The CDR3 coding sequence is TGTGCCATCAGTCGGTCGGACAGGGGGGGGAATGAGCAGTTCTTC.

The gene calls are TRBV30 and TRBJ2-3, with D unclear. The V end was cut by 5 bases, the J end by 4 bases, with 10 bases between. The germline gives CDR1 GTSNPN, CDR2 SVGIG (reference sequence). This CDR3 spans 12 amino acids. In nucleotides, the CDR3 is TGTGCCTGGGGGTCGCCCCCAGATACGCAGTATTTT. Encoded protein: CAWGSPPDTQYF.

The chain carries TRBV11-3 and TRBJ1-1, with D possibly matching TRBD1 (5 bases). This CDR3 spans 14 amino acids. V was clipped by 8 bases and J by 0 bases, with 13 bases between them. Germline V lookup: CDR1 SGHNT, CDR2 YENEEA. The DNA of the CDR3 is TGTGCCAGCGGATTGGGGGGAATGAACACTGAAGCTTTCTTT. Translating gives CASGLGGMNTEAFF.

This sequence joins TRBV7-8 and TRBJ1-2; TRBD1 is a possible D gene (5 bases). Germline CDR1 SGHVS, CDR2 FQNEAQ. V lost 3 bases and J lost 0, with 8 bases in between. The CDR3 covers 14 residues. The CDR3 bases are TGTGCCAGCAGCTTGGGGGTGTCTAACTATGGCTACACCTTC. Protein: CASSLGVSNYGYTF.

The rearrangement joins TRBV27 to TRBJ2-5; TRBD1 matches at 9 bases. Trimming cost V 5 bases and J 4 bases; bases outside gene matches: 2. This CDR3 has 13 residues. Germline V CDR1 and CDR2: MNHEY, SMNVEV (reference sequence). DNA of the CDR3: TGTGCCAGCAGTGTGACAGGGGGAGAGACCCAGTACTTC. Translated: CASSVTGGETQYF.

This rearrangement joins TRBV29-1 to TRBJ2-7; weak D call: TRBD1 (6 bases). The germline V gene has CDR1 SQVTM and CDR2 ANQGSEA. Trimming took 5 bases from V and 6 from J, leaving 17 bases between them. CDR3 length: 13 residues. As DNA, the CDR3 is TGCAGCGTTCCCGGGCAGGGGACGCTCGAGCAGTACTTC. This sequence encodes CSVPGQGTLEQYF.

The chain links TRBV9 to TRBJ2-7, with 8 positions matching TRBD2. This CDR3 comprises 16 residues. Looked up from germline, CDR1 is SGDLS and CDR2 is YYNGEE. Germline trimming cut 2 bases from V and 0 bases from J; bases unmatched to any gene: 7. CDR3 region: CASSVGLAGPSYEQYF. The CDR3 DNA is TGTGCCAGCAGCGTGGGATTAGCGGGACCCTCCTACGAGCAGTACTTC.

The table lists this clone with a count of one. The J gene is TRBJ1-6, the V gene TRBV4-3; D ambiguous. Looked up from germline, CDR1 is LGHNA and CDR2 is YSLEER. V dropped 4 bases and J dropped 7 bases, with 14 bases sitting between them. The CDR3 is made up of 15 amino acids. The CDR3 loop reads CASSPHQYGNSPLHF. Here the CDR3 DNA reads TGCGCCAGCAGCCCACATCAATACGGGAATTCACCCCTCCACTTT.

J is TRBJ2-1 and V is TRBV5-1, with TRBD2 matching over 8 bases. Germline CDR1 reads SGHRS; CDR2 reads YFSETQ. This CDR3 has 16 amino acids. V lost 1 base and J lost 9; bases outside the gene matches: 12. As DNA, the CDR3 is TGCGCCAGCAGCTTGAGAGGGGGGGGACTAGGAGGTGAGCAGTTCTTC. Amino acid sequence: CASSLRGGGLGGEQFF.

This clone is a singleton in its sample. The chain couples TRBV27 to TRBJ2-3; D gene uncertain. CDR1 MNHEY and CDR2 SMNVEV come from the germline V gene (reference sequence). The CDR3 extends over 15 amino acids. V shed 0 bases and J shed 0 bases, with 7 bases lying between them. The CDR3 reads CASSLSSRSTDTQYF. Here the CDR3 DNA reads TGTGCCAGCAGTTTATCGTCCCGGAGCACAGATACGCAGTATTTT.

V is TRBV28 and J is TRBJ1-1, with D maybe TRBD1 (6 bases). Germline V lookup: CDR1 MDHEN, CDR2 SYDVKM. V lost 3 bases and J lost 2, with 10 bases in between. This CDR3 has 14 amino acids. Here the CDR3 reads CASSFGGHNTEAFF. The CDR3 DNA follows: TGTGCCAGCAGTTTCGGGGGGCACAACACTGAAGCTTTCTTT.

The J gene is TRBJ1-2, the V gene TRBV5-6; D is perhaps TRBD1 (6 bases). V was shortened by 1 base and J by 6 bases, with 10 bases between the two germline ends. Germline values: CDR1 SGHDT, CDR2 YYEEEE. CDR3 size: 13 residues. The CDR3 region is CASSLKWGHGYTF. The CDR3 coding sequence is TGTGCCAGCAGCTTGAAGTGGGGGCATGGCTACACCTTC.

The genes are TRBV29-1 and TRBJ2-7, with D unclear. The germline V and J ends were trimmed by 7 bases and 2 bases, with 9 bases remaining between them. The CDR3 loop spans 11 amino acids. Germline CDR1 and CDR2: SQVTM and ANQGSEA. The CDR3 region is CSAGSPYEQYF. The CDR3 DNA reads as TGCAGCGCCGGGTCCCCCTACGAGCAGTACTTC.

The V call is TRBV6-1, the J call TRBJ2-7; 11 bases are a match to TRBD1. The germline V gene has CDR1 MNHNS and CDR2 SASEGT. With V trimmed by 6 bases and J by 12 bases, 4 bases remained unmatched. The CDR3 runs to 11 residues. The CDR3 bases are TGTGCCAGCAGCCCCGGACAGGGGGCGTACTTC. Translation: CASSPGQGAYF.

The rearrangement links TRBV19 to TRBJ2-7, with no clear D. The CDR3 totals 11 residues. Germline V lookup: CDR1 LNHDA, CDR2 SQIVND (reference sequence). V lost 5 bases and J 3 bases, leaving 5 bases between the germline ends. The CDR3 protein is CASSDRYEQYF. The CDR3 DNA sequence: TGTGCCAGTAGTGACCGCTACGAGCAGTACTTC.

This chain joins TRBV5-4 and TRBJ2-3, with 12 bases matching TRBD2. CDR1 is SGHNT and CDR2 is YYREEE in the germline V gene (reference sequence). Trimming took 0 bases from V and 6 from J; bases not matched to a gene: 11. This CDR3 has 18 amino acids. CDR3 loop: CASSLGLAGGNDGDTQYF. The CDR3 DNA reads TGTGCCAGCAGCTTGGGGCTAGCGGGAGGGAACGATGGGGATACGCAGTATTTT.

This sequence joins TRBV7-9 and TRBJ1-3, with 7 bases lining up with TRBD1. The CDR3 sequence is 14 residues long. CDR1 is SEHNR and CDR2 is FQNEAQ in the germline V gene (reference sequence). V shed 5 bases and J 3 bases; nucleotides not matched to a gene: 4. The CDR3 sequence is CASSRDRNGNTIYF. CDR3 DNA: TGTGCCAGCAGCAGGGACAGAAATGGAAACACCATATATTTT.

The CDR3 is CASSQDPSKYNEQFF. In DNA form, the CDR3 reads TGTGCCAGCAGCCAAGATCCCAGTAAATACAATGAGCAGTTCTTC. This chain links TRBV4-2 with TRBJ2-1, with D unclear. Deletions cut 0 bases from V and 4 bases from J, with 10 bases between. The CDR3 is 15 amino acids. Germline CDR1 and CDR2: LGHNA and YNFKEQ.

The genes are TRBV6-4 and TRBJ2-2; TRBD2 aligns across 14 bases. This CDR3 region has 20 residues. From germline, CDR1 is MRHNA and CDR2 SNTAGT. The V and J ends lost 2 bases and 0 bases, in that order; junction bases with no gene match: 8. The CDR3: CASSDSRTSGRRSNTGELFF. The CDR3 DNA reads as TGTGCCAGCAGTGACAGCCGGACTAGCGGGAGGCGTTCGAACACCGGGGAGCTGTTTTTT.

The rearrangement joins TRBV28 to TRBJ1-5, with D possibly matching TRBD1 (6 bases). The CDR3 has 14 amino acids. V lost 1 base, J lost 7 bases, and 11 bases lay in between. The germline gives CDR1 MDHEN, CDR2 SYDVKM. The CDR3 spells CASSLFGGLQPQHF. The CDR3 DNA follows: TGTGCCAGCAGTTTATTTGGGGGGCTGCAGCCCCAGCATTTT.

Of note for this clone: It is unclear where the CDR3 begins or ends on the DNA, so no DNA is shown, and the CDR3 is as TCRdb lists it. CDR3 in amino acids: CASSPQRTGGYVCDTQYF. The gene calls are TRBV21-1 and TRBJ2-3; the table names TRBD1, a call not compared with the DNA. TRBV21-1 is a pseudogene segment. The CDR3 sequence runs 18 residues, both termini included.

The V and J genes are TRBV7-9 and TRBJ2-2, with D perhaps given as TRBD1 or TRBD2 (5 bases each). Germline-derived CDR1 and CDR2 are SEHNR and FQNEAQ (reference sequence). The V end was cut by 7 bases, the J end by 2 bases, with 17 bases between. The CDR3 extends over 16 amino acids. CDR3 nucleotide sequence: TGTGCCAGCACCCGGGCCCCGGGGCGTAACACCGGGGAGCTGTTTTTT. This sequence encodes CASTRAPGRNTGELFF.